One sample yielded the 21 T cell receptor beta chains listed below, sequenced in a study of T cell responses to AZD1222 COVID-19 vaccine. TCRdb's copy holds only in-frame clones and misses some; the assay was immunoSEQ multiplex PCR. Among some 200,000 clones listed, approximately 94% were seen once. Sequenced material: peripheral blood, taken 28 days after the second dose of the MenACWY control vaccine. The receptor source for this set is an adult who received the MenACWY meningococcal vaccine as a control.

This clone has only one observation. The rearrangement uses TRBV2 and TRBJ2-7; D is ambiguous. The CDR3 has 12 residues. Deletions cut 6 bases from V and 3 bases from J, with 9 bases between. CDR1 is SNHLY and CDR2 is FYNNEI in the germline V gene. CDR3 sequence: CASRTTGYEQYF. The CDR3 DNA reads TGTGCCAGCAGGACGACGGGCTACGAGCAGTACTTC.

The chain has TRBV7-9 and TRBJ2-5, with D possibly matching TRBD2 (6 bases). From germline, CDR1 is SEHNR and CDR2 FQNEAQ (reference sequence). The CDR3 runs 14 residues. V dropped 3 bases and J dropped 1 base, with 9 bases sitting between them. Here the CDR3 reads CASSFRDFQETQYF. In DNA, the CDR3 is TGTGCCAGCAGCTTCCGGGACTTCCAAGAGACCCAGTACTTC.

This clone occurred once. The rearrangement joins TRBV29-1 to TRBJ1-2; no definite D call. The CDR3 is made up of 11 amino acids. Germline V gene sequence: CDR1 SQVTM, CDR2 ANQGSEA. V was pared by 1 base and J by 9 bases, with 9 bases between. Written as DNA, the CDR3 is TGCAGCGTTGAAGTGGACGGCAGCTACACCTTC. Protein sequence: CSVEVDGSYTF.

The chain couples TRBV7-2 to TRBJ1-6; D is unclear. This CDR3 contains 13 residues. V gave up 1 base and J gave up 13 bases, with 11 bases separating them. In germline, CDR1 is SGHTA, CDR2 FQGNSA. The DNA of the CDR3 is TGTGCCAGCAGCTTAGATAACGGCCGGCCCCTCCACTTT. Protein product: CASSLDNGRPLHF.

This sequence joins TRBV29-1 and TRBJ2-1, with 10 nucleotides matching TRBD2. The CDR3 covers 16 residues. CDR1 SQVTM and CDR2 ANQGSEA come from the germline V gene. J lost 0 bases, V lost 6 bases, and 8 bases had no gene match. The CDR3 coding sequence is TGCAGCGTCTACACTAGCGGGACCCCCTCCTACAATGAGCAGTTCTTC. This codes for CSVYTSGTPSYNEQFF.

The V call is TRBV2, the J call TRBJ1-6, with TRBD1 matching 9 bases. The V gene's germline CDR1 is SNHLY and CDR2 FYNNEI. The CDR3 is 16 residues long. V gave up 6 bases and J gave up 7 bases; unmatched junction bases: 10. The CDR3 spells CASRGTGHMWNSPLHF. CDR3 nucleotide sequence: TGTGCCAGCAGGGGGACAGGGCACATGTGGAATTCACCCCTCCACTTT.

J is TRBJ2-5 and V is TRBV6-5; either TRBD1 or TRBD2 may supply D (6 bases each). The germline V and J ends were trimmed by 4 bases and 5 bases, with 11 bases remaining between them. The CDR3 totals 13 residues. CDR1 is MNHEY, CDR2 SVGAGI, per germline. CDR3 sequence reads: CASSSGAGETQYF. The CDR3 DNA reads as TGTGCCAGCAGTTCGGGGGCTGGGGAGACCCAGTACTTC.

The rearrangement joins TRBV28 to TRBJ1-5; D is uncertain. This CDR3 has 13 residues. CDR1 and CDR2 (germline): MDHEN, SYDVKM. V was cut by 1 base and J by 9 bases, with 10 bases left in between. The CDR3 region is CASSLFRSWPQHF. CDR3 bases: TGTGCCAGCAGTTTATTCCGTTCCTGGCCCCAGCATTTT.

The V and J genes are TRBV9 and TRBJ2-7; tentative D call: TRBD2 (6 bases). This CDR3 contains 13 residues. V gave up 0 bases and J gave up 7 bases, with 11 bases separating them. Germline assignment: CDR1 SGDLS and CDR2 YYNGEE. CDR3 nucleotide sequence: TGTGCCAGCAGCGTAGTTGGAGGGCGGGAGCAGTACTTC. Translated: CASSVVGGREQYF.

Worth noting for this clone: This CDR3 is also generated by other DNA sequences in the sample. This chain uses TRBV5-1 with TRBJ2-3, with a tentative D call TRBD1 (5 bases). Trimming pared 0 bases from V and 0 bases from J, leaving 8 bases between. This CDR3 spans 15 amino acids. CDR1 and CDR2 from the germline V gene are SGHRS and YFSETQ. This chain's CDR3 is CASSLGQTSTDTQYF. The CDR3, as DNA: TGCGCCAGCAGCTTGGGACAGACAAGCACAGATACGCAGTATTTT. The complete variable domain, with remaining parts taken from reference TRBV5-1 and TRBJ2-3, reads KAGVTQTPRYLIKTRGQQVTLSCSPISGHRSVSWYQQTPGQGLQFLFEYFSETQRNKGNFPGRFSGRQFSNSRSEMNVSTLELGDSALYLCASSLGQTSTDTQYFGPGTRLTVL.

The CDR3 DNA sequence: TGTGCCAGCAGCCCCGTCAGGACAGGGGGCGAGCAGTACTTC. It encodes CASSPVRTGGEQYF. V is TRBV7-9 and J is TRBJ2-7; TRBD1 matches at 10 bases. This CDR3 has 14 residues. V shed 5 bases, J shed 6 bases, and the junction held 7 bases outside the gene matches. From germline, CDR1 is SEHNR and CDR2 FQNEAQ (reference sequence).

The CDR3 sequence: CASSKGLAGGPRETQYF. The DNA of the CDR3 is TGTGCCAGCAGCAAAGGACTAGCGGGGGGGCCCCGGGAGACCCAGTACTTC. V is TRBV6-2 or TRBV6-3 and J is TRBJ2-5, with 15 bases identical to TRBD2. V was clipped by 6 bases and J by 5 bases; unmatched bases: 10. This CDR3 contains 17 residues. Germline CDR1 and CDR2: MNHEY and SVGEGT.

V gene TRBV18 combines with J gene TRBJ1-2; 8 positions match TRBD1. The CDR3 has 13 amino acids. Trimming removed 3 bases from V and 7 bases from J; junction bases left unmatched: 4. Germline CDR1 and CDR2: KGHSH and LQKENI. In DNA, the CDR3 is TGTGCCAGCTCACCGGGACAGGACCTTGGCTACACCTTC. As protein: CASSPGQDLGYTF.

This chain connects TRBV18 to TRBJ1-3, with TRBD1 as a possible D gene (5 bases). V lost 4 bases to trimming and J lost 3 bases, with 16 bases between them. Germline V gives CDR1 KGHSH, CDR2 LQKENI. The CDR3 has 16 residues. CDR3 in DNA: TGTGCCAGCTCACAGACTCAGGGTCCTGGTGGAAACACCATATATTTT. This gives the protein CASSQTQGPGGNTIYF.

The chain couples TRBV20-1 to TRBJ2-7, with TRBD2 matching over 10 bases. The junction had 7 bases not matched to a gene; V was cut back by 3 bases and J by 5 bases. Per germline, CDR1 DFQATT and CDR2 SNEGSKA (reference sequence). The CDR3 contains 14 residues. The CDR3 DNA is TGCAGTGCTAGTCCGGGACTAGCGTTACACGAGCAGTACTTC. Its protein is CSASPGLALHEQYF.

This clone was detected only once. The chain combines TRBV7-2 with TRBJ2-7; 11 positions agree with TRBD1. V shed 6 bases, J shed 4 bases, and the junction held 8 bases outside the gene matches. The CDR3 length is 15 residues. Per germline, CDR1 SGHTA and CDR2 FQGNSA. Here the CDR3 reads CASSTGGQGAYEQYF. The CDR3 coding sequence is TGTGCCAGCAGTACCGGTGGACAGGGGGCTTACGAGCAGTACTTC.

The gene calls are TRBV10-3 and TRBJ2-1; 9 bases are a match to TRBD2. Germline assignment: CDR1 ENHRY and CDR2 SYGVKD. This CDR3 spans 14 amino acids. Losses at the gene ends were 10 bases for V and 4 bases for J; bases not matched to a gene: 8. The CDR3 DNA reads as TGTGCCACCTTAGCGGGAGAATTATACAATGAGCAGTTCTTC. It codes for CATLAGELYNEQFF.

The CDR3, as DNA: TGTGCCAGCAGCTACGGACAGGGACTTAAAAACGAGCAGTACTTC. It encodes CASSYGQGLKNEQYF. V is TRBV5-4 and J is TRBJ2-7, with 8 bases identical to TRBD1. Germline CDR1 reads SGHNT; CDR2 reads YYREEE (reference sequence). V lost 3 bases to trimming and J lost 5 bases; unmatched junction nucleotides: 10. The CDR3 is 15 residues long.

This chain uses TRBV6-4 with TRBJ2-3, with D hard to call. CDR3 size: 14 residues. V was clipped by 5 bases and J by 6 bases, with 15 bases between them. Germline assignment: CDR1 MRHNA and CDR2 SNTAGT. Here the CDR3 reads CASSPTAVVDTQYF. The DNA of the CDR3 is TGTGCCAGCAGTCCCACGGCCGTAGTCGATACGCAGTATTTT.

Written as DNA, the CDR3 is TGTGCCAGCAGTCCTGGACAGGGGACCTCCTACGAGCAGTACTTC. This codes for CASSPGQGTSYEQYF. The gene calls are TRBV2 and TRBJ2-7; 9 positions match TRBD1. The CDR3 is made up of 15 amino acids. With 5 bases clipped from V and 0 bases from J, the junction kept 5 bases outside the gene matches. Looked up from germline, CDR1 is SNHLY and CDR2 is FYNNEI. The full variable domain, its missing parts supplied by reference TRBV2 and TRBJ2-7, is EPEVTQTPSHQVTQMGQEVILRCVPISNHLYFYWYRQILGQKVEFLVSFYNNEISEKSEIFDDQFSVERPDGSNFTLKIRSTKLEDSAMYFCASSPGQGTSYEQYFGPGTRLTVT.

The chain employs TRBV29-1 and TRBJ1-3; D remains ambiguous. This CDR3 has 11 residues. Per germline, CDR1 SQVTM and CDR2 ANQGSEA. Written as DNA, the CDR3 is TGCACCATCTCCTCTGGAAACACCATATATTTT. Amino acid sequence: CTISSGNTIYF.